The 28 T cell receptor beta chains below all came from one sample that was sequenced in a study of CD8 T cells in ankylosing spondylitis. General study findings and limits: Blood of patients with ankylosing spondylitis appeared to be characterized by a TCR beta motif of fewer than 10 highly homologous variants.

These receptors are not linked to any known antigen. TCRdb re-derived calls from the 5' RACE reads in MiXCR, one entry per CDR3 protein. The table has 700,000 to 850,000 distinct CDR3 sequences, 10% to 15% seen once. Material for sequencing was blood, either unsorted or a sorted T cell fraction (not recorded which). The receptors derive from a male donor with ankylosing spondylitis.

The chain uses TRBV20-1 and TRBJ2-7; D possibly corresponds to TRBD2 (6 bases). Germline-derived CDR1 and CDR2 are DFQATT and SNEGSKA (reference sequence). The CDR3 runs 13 residues. V was pared by 1 base and J by 2 bases, with 9 bases between. The chain's CDR3 is CSARVAGPYEQYF. The CDR3 DNA follows: TGCAGTGCTAGAGTTGCGGGGCCCTACGAGCAGTACTTC.

This clonotype was counted at least ten times. The gene calls are TRBV20-1 and TRBJ1-2; TRBD1 matches at 9 bases. Germline V CDR1 and CDR2: DFQATT, SNEGSKA (reference sequence). There are 15 residues in the CDR3. V gave up 5 bases and J gave up 6 bases; unmatched junction bases: 13. This CDR3 is CSAERTGAVYDGYTF. CDR3 coding DNA: TGCAGTGCTGAGCGGACAGGGGCAGTTTACGATGGCTACACCTTC.

This clonotype has a handful of counts. The CDR3 is CASSGRTSGYSYEQYF. For the CDR3, the DNA is TGTGCCAGCAGTGGTCGGACTAGCGGATACTCCTACGAGCAGTACTTC. The chain has TRBV6-1 and TRBJ2-7; 10 bases are shared with TRBD2. Germline V lookup: CDR1 MNHNS, CDR2 SASEGT. The CDR3 contains 16 residues. Trimming at V came to 4 bases and at J to 0 bases, leaving 6 bases not matched to a gene.

Only a few counts were recorded for this clonotype. The J gene is TRBJ2-7, the V gene TRBV28; D is possibly TRBD1 (6 bases). CDR1 MDHEN and CDR2 SYDVKM come from the germline V gene. This CDR3 is 15 amino acids long. The germline V and J ends were trimmed by 7 bases and 3 bases, with 19 bases remaining between them. CDR3 bases: TGTGCCAGCAACCTCCCCAGCAGGGACAACTACGAGCAGTACTTC. Translation gives CASNLPSRDNYEQYF.

The chain joins TRBV27 to TRBJ1-2; TRBD1 aligns across 7 bases. CDR3 length: 14 amino acids. Trimming took 6 bases from V and 5 from J; bases not matched to a gene: 9. Germline V gene lookup returns CDR1 MNHEY and CDR2 SMNVEV (reference sequence). Written as DNA, the CDR3 is TGTGCCAGCAGCCCCAGGGGGGAAGTTTATGGCTACACCTTC. It is translated as CASSPRGEVYGYTF.

The chain employs TRBV4-3 and TRBJ2-3, with TRBD1 matching over 10 bases. Germline V gene sequence: CDR1 LGHNA, CDR2 YSLEER. Trimming cost V 3 bases and J 4 bases; bases outside gene matches: 1. CDR3 length: 14 amino acids. CDR3 protein: CASSQGTGADTQYF. The CDR3 coding sequence is TGCGCCAGCAGCCAGGGGACAGGGGCAGATACGCAGTATTTT.

This clonotype was seen more than once but under ten times. V gene TRBV11-2 combines with J gene TRBJ1-3; 9 bases match TRBD1. The CDR3 totals 14 residues. Germline V gene data show CDR1 as SGHAT and CDR2 as FQNNGV. Germline trimming cut 4 bases from V and 7 bases from J; bases unmatched to any gene: 5. CDR3 in amino acids: CASSSGQGSNTIYF. In DNA, the CDR3 is TGTGCCAGCAGCTCCGGACAGGGGTCGAACACCATATATTTT.

The sample holds many counts of this clonotype. V usage is TRBV6-2 or TRBV6-3 and J usage is TRBJ2-1; 9 nucleotides agree with TRBD2. Germline CDR1 reads MNHEY; CDR2 reads SVGEGT. With 8 bases clipped from V and 0 bases from J, the junction kept 20 bases outside the gene matches. The CDR3 runs 20 residues. This CDR3 is CASVSRGLAGRVSSYNEQFF. CDR3 DNA sequence: TGTGCCAGCGTCTCGAGGGGGCTAGCGGGGAGAGTGAGCTCCTACAATGAGCAGTTCTTC.

This clonotype was observed a handful of times. The rearrangement links TRBV5-1 to TRBJ1-2; D call uncertain. The CDR3 sequence is 14 residues long. CDR1 SGHRS and CDR2 YFSETQ come from the germline V gene. V was pared by 4 bases and J by 1 base, with 11 bases between. As DNA, the CDR3 is TGCGCCAGCAGCCCGGATCGGCTTAACTATGGCTACACCTTC. Amino acids: CASSPDRLNYGYTF.

The J gene is TRBJ2-1, the V gene TRBV5-1, with no clear D. Trimming shortened V by 2 bases and J by 0 bases, and 9 bases separated the two germline ends. The CDR3 covers 15 residues. Germline-derived CDR1 and CDR2 are SGHRS and YFSETQ. The CDR3: CASSLDTTSYNEQFF. As DNA, the CDR3 is TGCGCCAGCAGCTTAGACACCACCTCCTACAATGAGCAGTTCTTC.

This chain joins TRBV6-5 and TRBJ2-7, with 10 bases lining up with TRBD2. In germline, CDR1 is MNHEY, CDR2 SVGAGI. CDR3 length equals 15 residues. V was pared by 4 bases and J by 6 bases, with 9 bases of the junction left unmatched. CDR3 in DNA: TGTGCCAGCAGTTTACCTAGCGGGAGTTCGGGCGAGCAGTACTTC. Amino acid sequence: CASSLPSGSSGEQYF.

The chain uses TRBV7-2 and TRBJ2-1; D is unresolved. CDR1 SGHTA and CDR2 FQGNSA come from the germline V gene. CDR3 length: 14 residues. V lost 5 bases and J 1 base, leaving 9 bases between the germline ends. CDR3 nucleotide sequence: TGTGCCAGCAGCACGACGCCGTCCTACAATGAGCAGTTCTTC. This encodes CASSTTPSYNEQFF.

This chain links TRBV28 with TRBJ2-1; 8 positions match TRBD1. The V gene end was trimmed by 6 bases and the J gene end by 12 bases; junction bases not matched to a gene: 7. Germline CDR1 MDHEN, CDR2 SYDVKM. The CDR3 has 12 amino acids. The CDR3 DNA is TGTGCCAGCAGCCGGGACAGGCCCTTGCAGTTCTTC. It translates to CASSRDRPLQFF.

This clonotype was counted only a few times. V gene TRBV20-1 combines with J gene TRBJ2-7; D may be TRBD1 (5 bases). CDR3 size: 15 residues. Deletions cut 6 bases from V and 0 bases from J, with 18 bases between. Per the germline V gene, CDR1 is DFQATT and CDR2 is SNEGSKA (reference sequence). CDR3: CSAVPAWQGSYEQYF. CDR3 nucleotides: TGCAGTGCCGTCCCGGCATGGCAGGGCTCCTACGAGCAGTACTTC.

In this sample, this clonotype turned up many times. The chain is built from TRBV29-1 and TRBJ2-1, with a weak D call TRBD2 (6 bases). Germline V gives CDR1 SQVTM, CDR2 ANQGSEA. The CDR3 is 14 residues long. The V end was cut by 4 bases, the J end by 0 bases, with 10 bases between. CDR3 coding DNA: TGCAGCGTTGTGGGGGGAGCCTCCTACAATGAGCAGTTCTTC. This encodes CSVVGGASYNEQFF.

This clonotype turned up a few times. The chain combines TRBV28 with TRBJ2-7; 7 positions agree with TRBD2. The CDR3 is 12 amino acids. Germline CDR1 and CDR2: MDHEN and SYDVKM. V lost 8 bases, J lost 3 bases, and 4 bases stayed unmatched. The CDR3 is CASRGVDYEQYF. CDR3 nucleotides: TGTGCCAGCCGGGGGGTGGACTACGAGCAGTACTTC.

Only a few counts were recorded for this clonotype. This chain joins TRBV4-3 and TRBJ1-1; D uncertain. The germline CDR1 and CDR2 sequences are LGHNA and YSLEER. V lost 3 bases and J lost 12, with 17 bases in between. The CDR3 runs to 13 residues. CDR3 coding DNA: TGCGCCAGCAGCCAGGCCAACATGGGCTTGACTTTCTTT. Translating it yields CASSQANMGLTFF.

Only a few counts were recorded for this clonotype. The J gene is TRBJ2-3, the V gene TRBV7-2, with 7 bases identical to TRBD2. CDR1 is SGHTA and CDR2 is FQGNSA in the germline V gene. This CDR3 contains 17 residues. Unmatched junction bases numbered 15, after V lost 5 bases and J lost 4 bases. In DNA form, the CDR3 reads TGTGCCAGCAGCCGACGTGTCGCGCGGGAGAAACCAGATACGCAGTATTTT. It yields the protein CASSRRVAREKPDTQYF.

There are many counts of this clonotype. The chain recombines TRBV7-2 with TRBJ2-3; D is tentatively TRBD1 or TRBD2 (5 bases each). The CDR3 length is 13 residues. Germline V gene sequence: CDR1 SGHTA, CDR2 FQGNSA. The V end was cut by 2 bases, the J end by 10 bases, with 13 bases between. CDR3 nucleotides: TGTGCCAGCAGCTTATATCCGAGGGACGCGCAGTATTTT. Its protein product is CASSLYPRDAQYF. The full variable domain, completed using reference TRBV7-2 and TRBJ2-3, is GAGVSQSPSNKVTEKGKDVELRCDPISGHTALYWYRQSLGQGLEFLIYFQGNSAPDKSGLPSDRFSAERTGGSVSTLTIQRTQQEDSAVYLCASSLYPRDAQYFGPGTRLTVL.

The chain employs TRBV20-1 and TRBJ2-2, with unresolved D. The CDR3 loop spans 15 amino acids. CDR1 DFQATT and CDR2 SNEGSKA come from the germline V gene (reference sequence). Trimming removed 5 bases at V and 0 bases at J, with 13 bases between. CDR3 residues: CSARRSRPNTGELFF. DNA for the CDR3: TGCAGTGCTCGTAGGTCCCGGCCGAACACCGGGGAGCTGTTTTTT.

This clonotype has a count of ten or more. The rearrangement uses TRBV5-1 and TRBJ2-5, with D unresolved. Germline V gene sequence: CDR1 SGHRS, CDR2 YFSETQ. V lost 4 bases and J 1 base, leaving 11 bases between the germline ends. CDR3 size: 14 residues. This CDR3 is CASSPQLTQETQYF. The CDR3, as DNA: TGCGCCAGCAGCCCACAGCTGACCCAAGAGACCCAGTACTTC.

This chain uses TRBV20-1 with TRBJ2-5; a weak D match, TRBD1 (5 bases). Germline V lookup: CDR1 DFQATT, CDR2 SNEGSKA (reference sequence). The CDR3 is 13 amino acids. Trimming took 4 bases from V and 2 from J, leaving 11 bases between them. DNA of the CDR3: TGCAGTGCTACAGACAGAAGACAAGAGACCCAGTACTTC. It codes for CSATDRRQETQYF.

V gene TRBV10-3 combines with J gene TRBJ1-4; D unresolved. V was shortened by 1 base and J by 7 bases, with 4 bases between the two germline ends. The CDR3 spans 12 residues. CDR1 is ENHRY, CDR2 SYGVKD, per germline. CDR3 DNA sequence: TGTGCCATCAGTGAGTACGGTGAAAAACTGTTTTTT. Translating gives CAISEYGEKLFF.

Ten or more counts support this clonotype. The chain links TRBV29-1 to TRBJ1-1; D is perhaps TRBD1 (6 bases). Germline V gene lookup returns CDR1 SQVTM and CDR2 ANQGSEA. This CDR3 has 13 residues. V was shortened by 6 bases and J by 3 bases, with 14 bases between the two germline ends. As DNA, the CDR3 is TGCAGCGTCGCCTACAGGGTCGACACTGAAGCTTTCTTT. Residues: CSVAYRVDTEAFF.

This clonotype was seen only a few times. The chain recombines TRBV20-1 with TRBJ2-2; 11 bases align to TRBD2. This CDR3 comprises 15 residues. The J segment lost 4 bases and the V segment lost 5 bases, leaving 6 bases of the junction unmatched. Looked up from germline, CDR1 is DFQATT and CDR2 is SNEGSKA (reference sequence). The DNA for the CDR3 is TGCAGTGCTCCAACTAGCGGGGGTATCACCGGGGAGCTGTTTTTT. Protein sequence: CSAPTSGGITGELFF.

This rearrangement joins TRBV7-9 to TRBJ1-4; D is undetermined. The CDR3 loop spans 13 amino acids. Germline CDR1 reads SEHNR; CDR2 reads FQNEAQ (reference sequence). V lost 10 bases, J lost 7 bases, and 16 bases lay in between. The CDR3, as DNA: TGTGCCACCAACACAGATCTTCGTGAAAAACTGTTTTTT. This translates into CATNTDLREKLFF.

The gene calls are TRBV4-3 and TRBJ1-4; 7 positions agree with TRBD1. V was pared by 3 bases and J by 0 bases, with 7 bases of the junction left unmatched. The CDR3 spans 17 residues. Germline V lookup: CDR1 LGHNA, CDR2 YSLEER. The CDR3: CASSQGTVPATNEKLFF. The CDR3 region has the DNA TGCGCCAGCAGCCAGGGGACAGTTCCCGCAACTAATGAAAAACTGTTTTTT.

The table lists this clonotype with a few counts. The chain combines TRBV20-1 with TRBJ2-7, with D perhaps matching TRBD1 (6 bases). The CDR3 extends over 13 amino acids. V lost 0 bases to trimming and J lost 4 bases, with 10 bases between them. Germline values: CDR1 DFQATT, CDR2 SNEGSKA (reference sequence). The CDR3 nucleotides read TGCAGTGCTAGAGATCTACAGGGATACGAGCAGTACTTC. It codes for CSARDLQGYEQYF.